This T cell receptor beta chain appears in the sequencing data of a study of T cells in Graves' hyperthyroidism and ophthalmopathy. TCR beta CDR3 regions were amplified from RNA transcripts. The HTBI primer set drove a first-round RT-PCR of the TCR CDR3. TCRdb processed the multiplex PCR reads anew with MiXCR; each CDR3 protein has one entry. Of 400,000 or so distinct CDR3 sequences listed, roughly 15% are singletons. The V and J ends lost 1 base and 4 bases respectively, with 5 bases between them. Germline-derived CDR1 and CDR2 are DFQATT and SNEGSKA (reference sequence). The CDR3 runs to 12 residues. Remarks on this clonotype: A read error may be the cause here, since a much bigger clone is one base away.

Ophthalmopathy in the patients scored at least 3 on Clinical Activity Score and at least 4 on NOSPECS grade, lasting under 3 months. The sequenced sample consisted of blood. The chain combines TRBV20-1 with TRBJ1-5; no clear D. The receptor comes from a woman aged 55 to 70 with Graves' ophthalmopathy. The CDR3, as DNA: TGCAGTGCTAGAGGGGAAAATCAGCCCCAGCATTTT. Its protein product is CSARGENQPQHF.